This entry lists 21 T cell receptor beta chains sequenced from one sample in a study of T cell responses to AZD1222 COVID-19 vaccine. Generated by immunoSEQ multiplex PCR, the TCRdb table keeps only in-frame clones and is missing some. Counted here are 95,000 to 130,000 clones, 80% to 90% occurring once; the ten biggest clones make up 3% to 4%. Sequencing was performed on peripheral blood, taken on day 0 of MenACWY control vaccination. These receptors were collected from an adult in good health.

The gene calls are TRBV7-8 and TRBJ1-6; 8 nucleotides align to TRBD1. V lost 5 bases and J lost 3; bases outside the gene matches: 6. Germline CDR1 SGHVS, CDR2 FQNEAQ. This CDR3 comprises 16 residues. This CDR3 is CASSLTGTGYNSPLHF. CDR3 in DNA: TGTGCCAGCAGCCTGACGGGGACAGGCTATAATTCACCCCTCCACTTT.

The V call is TRBV6-2 or TRBV6-3, the J call TRBJ1-2, with D maybe TRBD1 (5 bases). Trimming stripped 5 bases from V and 4 bases from J, with 20 bases between. The germline CDR1 and CDR2 sequences are MNHEY and SVGEGT. This CDR3 contains 16 residues. CDR3 region: CASSRDGRASVYGYTF. The CDR3 DNA reads TGTGCCAGCAGTCGGGACGGCCGAGCTTCAGTCTATGGCTACACCTTC.

The chain links TRBV5-4 to TRBJ2-5; 7 positions agree with TRBD2. The CDR3 length is 15 residues. The J segment lost 2 bases and the V segment lost 4 bases, leaving 8 bases of the junction unmatched. The germline CDR1 and CDR2 sequences are SGHNT and YYREEE (reference sequence). CDR3 amino acids: CASSREPGLQETQYF. CDR3 coding DNA: TGTGCCAGCAGCCGGGAACCGGGACTACAAGAGACCCAGTACTTC. Full variable domain (missing parts from reference TRBV5-4 and TRBJ2-5): ETGVTQSPTHLIKTRGQQVTLRCSSQSGHNTVSWYQQALGQGPQFIFQYYREEENGRGNFPPRFSGLQFPNYSSELNVNALELDDSALYLCASSREPGLQETQYFGPGTRLLVL.

The chain joins TRBV29-1 to TRBJ1-1, with D possibly matching TRBD1 (6 bases). The CDR3 is 13 residues long. Germline V gene data show CDR1 as SQVTM and CDR2 as ANQGSEA. V shed 2 bases and J shed 3 bases, with 10 bases lying between them. CDR3 bases: TGCAGCGTTGAATGGGGGGGCGACACTGAAGCTTTCTTT. It encodes CSVEWGGDTEAFF. The full variable domain, rest sourced from reference TRBV29-1 and TRBJ1-1, is SAVISQKPSRDICQRGTSLTIQCQVDSQVTMMFWYRQQPGQSLTLIATANQGSEATYESGFVIDKFPISRPNLTFSTLTVSNMSPEDSSIYLCSVEWGGDTEAFFGQGTRLTVV.

This clone has just a few counts. The chain is built from TRBV4-2 and TRBJ1-1; D call uncertain. Germline-derived CDR1 and CDR2 are LGHNA and YNFKEQ. The V and J ends lost 1 base and 0 bases respectively, with 9 bases between them. The CDR3 runs 15 residues. CDR3 sequence (DNA): TGTGCCAGCAGCCAAGCCGAAAACATGAACACTGAAGCTTTCTTT. It is translated as CASSQAENMNTEAFF.

This clone was recorded a few times. This chain connects TRBV29-1 to TRBJ1-1; a weak D match, TRBD1 (5 bases). CDR3 size: 13 residues. Germline lookup yields CDR1 SQVTM and CDR2 ANQGSEA. V lost 1 base to trimming and J lost 4 bases, with 10 bases between them. In nucleotides, the CDR3 is TGCAGCGTTGAAGTGTACGGGGGCACTGAAGCTTTCTTT. Translation gives CSVEVYGGTEAFF.

The chain couples TRBV27 to TRBJ2-7, with D perhaps TRBD2 (5 bases). Looked up from germline, CDR1 is MNHEY and CDR2 is SMNVEV (reference sequence). The V and J ends lost 3 bases and 0 bases respectively, with 12 bases between them. The CDR3 contains 15 residues. This chain's CDR3 is CASSFGPGGSYEQYF. The CDR3 region has the DNA TGTGCCAGCAGTTTCGGCCCCGGAGGCTCCTACGAGCAGTACTTC.

This chain connects TRBV4-3 to TRBJ1-6; D is ambiguous. Germline CDR1 reads LGHNA; CDR2 reads YSLEER. V lost 0 bases and J lost 14, with 14 bases in between. There are 14 residues in the CDR3. CDR3 sequence reads: CASSQDLTRLALHF. CDR3 DNA sequence: TGCGCCAGCAGCCAAGACCTCACACGGTTAGCCCTCCACTTT.

The gene calls are TRBV5-1 and TRBJ2-7; 16 nucleotides line up with TRBD2. CDR3 size: 21 residues. Germline V gives CDR1 SGHRS, CDR2 YFSETQ. V lost 4 bases to trimming and J lost 2 bases; unmatched junction nucleotides: 18. The CDR3 nucleotides read TGCGCCAGCAGCCCCGGGACTAGCGGGGGGGCCTTCATTTTAAATACCTACGAGCAGTACTTC. It is translated as CASSPGTSGGAFILNTYEQYF.

In this sample, this clone turned up a few times. J is TRBJ1-6 and V is TRBV9, with TRBD1 identical over 8 bases. CDR1 and CDR2 (germline): SGDLS, YYNGEE. CDR3 length: 17 residues. Germline trimming cut 4 bases from V and 5 bases from J; bases unmatched to any gene: 11. Here the CDR3 DNA reads TGTGCCAGCAGCTCCGCAGGGGGCGTGGGGAATAATTCACCCCTCCACTTT. Translated, it gives CASSSAGGVGNNSPLHF.

The chain uses TRBV4-3 and TRBJ1-2, with D hard to call. Per germline, CDR1 LGHNA and CDR2 YSLEER. The CDR3 runs to 15 residues. V lost 1 base and J lost 0, with 9 bases in between. The CDR3 loop reads CASSQVFGSNYGYTF. The CDR3 DNA reads as TGCGCCAGCAGCCAAGTCTTTGGGTCTAACTATGGCTACACCTTC.

This chain links TRBV4-3 with TRBJ1-4; TRBD1 matches 9 bases. With V trimmed by 1 base and J by 4 bases, 1 base remained unmatched. The CDR3 is made up of 15 amino acids. Germline V CDR1 and CDR2: LGHNA, YSLEER. The CDR3 DNA reads as TGCGCCAGCAGCCAAGGGACAGGGGATAATGAAAAACTGTTTTTT. Encoded protein: CASSQGTGDNEKLFF.

V is TRBV28 and J is TRBJ2-5, with a tentative D call TRBD2 (6 bases). V was cut by 7 bases and J by 5 bases, with 20 bases left in between. This CDR3 spans 15 amino acids. Germline-derived CDR1 and CDR2 are MDHEN and SYDVKM. CDR3 in amino acids: CASIPRGRAGETQYF. The CDR3 DNA follows: TGTGCCAGCATCCCCCGGGGGAGAGCCGGGGAGACCCAGTACTTC.

This sequence joins TRBV7-8 and TRBJ1-2; D call uncertain. In germline, CDR1 is SGHVS, CDR2 FQNEAQ. The CDR3 extends over 12 amino acids. The V end was cut by 5 bases, the J end by 3 bases, with 7 bases between. Here the CDR3 reads CASSRSDYGYTF. The CDR3 DNA is TGTGCCAGCAGCCGCTCTGACTATGGCTACACCTTC.

CDR3 coding DNA: TGTGCCAGCAGTCCTTACTTTAGCGGGACAGATACGCAGTATTTT. This sequence encodes CASSPYFSGTDTQYF. This chain joins TRBV7-2 and TRBJ2-3, with TRBD2 matching 7 bases. Per germline, CDR1 SGHTA and CDR2 FQGNSA. V shed 6 bases, J shed 3 bases, and the junction held 9 bases outside the gene matches. This CDR3 has 15 residues.

The gene calls are TRBV4-2 and TRBJ1-1, with D hard to call. Germline-derived CDR1 and CDR2 are LGHNA and YNFKEQ. Between the trimmed V and J ends, which lost 3 bases and 4 bases, there was a span of 15 bases. CDR3 length equals 15 residues. The CDR3 nucleotides are TGTGCCAGCAGCCATAGCAGAGCCGAGGGCACTGAAGCTTTCTTT. Amino acids: CASSHSRAEGTEAFF.

The gene calls are TRBV5-6 and TRBJ2-5; 9 bases match TRBD2. V was clipped by 3 bases and J by 0 bases; unmatched bases: 6. CDR1 and CDR2 (germline): SGHDT, YYEEEE. The CDR3 covers 16 residues. CDR3 residues: CASSYRGLANQETQYF. The CDR3 region has the DNA TGTGCCAGCAGCTACAGGGGACTAGCTAACCAAGAGACCCAGTACTTC. The full variable domain, in which reference TRBV5-6 and TRBJ2-5 provide the parts outside the CDR3, is DAGVTQSPTHLIKTRGQQVTLRCSPKSGHDTVSWYQQALGQGPQFIFQYYEEEERQRGNFPDRFSGHQFPNYSSELNVNALLLGDSALYLCASSYRGLANQETQYFGPGTRLLVL.

The chain recombines TRBV18 with TRBJ1-1; D is unclear. In germline, CDR1 is KGHSH, CDR2 LQKENI. V lost 2 bases, J lost 0 bases, and 13 bases lay in between. CDR3 length equals 16 residues. The CDR3 coding sequence is TGTGCCAGCTCACCAAAGGGATCCGTCATGAACACTGAAGCTTTCTTT. Translation: CASSPKGSVMNTEAFF.

The gene calls are TRBV19 and TRBJ1-2; D is unresolved. Germline lookup yields CDR1 LNHDA and CDR2 SQIVND (reference sequence). The CDR3 contains 14 residues. The V end lost 3 bases, the J end lost 0 bases, and 8 bases lay between the germline ends. CDR3 protein: CASSMTGANYGYTF. In DNA, the CDR3 is TGTGCCAGTAGTATGACGGGAGCTAACTATGGCTACACCTTC.

The table lists this clone with a count of one. The V gene is TRBV19, the J gene TRBJ1-1, with D perhaps TRBD1 (6 bases). CDR3 length: 17 amino acids. Germline lookup yields CDR1 LNHDA and CDR2 SQIVND (reference sequence). V lost 7 bases and J 0 bases, leaving 21 bases between the germline ends. The CDR3 coding sequence is TGTGCCAGTACTTCCGGGACACCGAGGGGCATGAACACTGAAGCTTTCTTT. Translating gives CASTSGTPRGMNTEAFF.

The J gene is TRBJ2-1, the V gene TRBV7-2; tentatively, D is TRBD1 (6 bases). Trimming stripped 4 bases from V and 7 bases from J, with 11 bases between. The V gene's germline CDR1 is SGHTA and CDR2 FQGNSA. The CDR3 contains 13 residues. The CDR3 here is CASSSRRGNEQFF. The CDR3 coding sequence is TGTGCCAGCAGCTCGCGAAGGGGGAATGAGCAGTTCTTC.